Following are 28 T cell receptor beta chains from one sample sequenced in a study of T cell repertoires in cytomegalovirus infection (dated by TCRdb to the late 2010s). These receptors lack a known antigen. TCRdb names Illumina HiSeq 1500 as the instrument used. TCRdb reanalyzed the raw reads on its own, using fastp at Q25 for trimming and MiXCR for clone calling, and kept in-frame beta chains. When rows share a CDR3 protein, they turn into one entry using the most common DNA and genes. The sample table contains around 750,000 distinct CDR3 sequences; only one count was recorded for 30% to 35% of them. The leading ten clones occupy 9.5% to 15% of the sample. This sample's treatment or condition label indicates: in vitro stimulation with specific CMV peptide epitopes to enrich CMV-specific T cells. The sequenced sample was cultured CD8+ T cells from PBMCs, obtained from culture after CMV antigen stimulation. The origin of the receptors is a human donor in good health (CMV status not recorded). Some clones in this sample may be carry-over from other donors' samples.

This clonotype was recorded a few times. The chain has TRBV6-1 and TRBJ2-7; D remains unclear. The germline V and J ends were trimmed by 6 bases and 3 bases, with 3 bases remaining between them. Germline V gene lookup returns CDR1 MNHNS and CDR2 SASEGT. The CDR3 has 10 residues. In DNA, the CDR3 is TGTGCCAGCAGGTACTACGAGCAGTACTTC. Translation gives CASRYYEQYF.

This chain uses TRBV29-1 with TRBJ2-1, with a tentative D call TRBD1 (6 bases). Germline V lookup: CDR1 SQVTM, CDR2 ANQGSEA. CDR3 length: 13 residues. The V end lost 5 bases, the J end lost 0 bases, and 8 bases lay between the germline ends. CDR3 in amino acids: CSVLGGSYNEQFF. DNA of the CDR3: TGCAGCGTTTTAGGGGGCTCCTACAATGAGCAGTTCTTC.

This chain uses TRBV6-5 with TRBJ2-1; 9 bases agree with TRBD2. The CDR3 spans 17 residues. Trimming cost V 1 base and J 4 bases; bases outside gene matches: 8. Germline V gives CDR1 MNHEY, CDR2 SVGAGI. In nucleotides, the CDR3 is TGTGCCAGCAGTTACTGGGGTAGCGGGGGACTGTACAATGAGCAGTTCTTC. Residues: CASSYWGSGGLYNEQFF.

J is TRBJ1-2 and V is TRBV20-1; no clear D. The CDR3 contains 11 residues. Trimming shortened V by 1 base and J by 8 bases, and 8 bases separated the two germline ends. Looked up from germline, CDR1 is DFQATT and CDR2 is SNEGSKA (reference sequence). The CDR3 coding sequence is TGCAGTGCTAGAGGGGAAAGCGGCTACACCTTC. Its protein product is CSARGESGYTF.

This clonotype was counted between two and nine times. This chain joins TRBV5-1 and TRBJ1-2, with TRBD1 identical over 7 bases. CDR1 and CDR2 from the germline V gene are SGHRS and YFSETQ. Unmatched junction bases numbered 9, after V lost 0 bases and J lost 4 bases. This CDR3 has 16 residues. This CDR3 reads CASSLAGQEGAYGYTF. The CDR3 DNA sequence: TGCGCCAGCAGCTTGGCCGGACAGGAAGGAGCCTATGGCTACACCTTC. Full variable domain (rest looked up from reference TRBV5-1 and TRBJ1-2): KAGVTQTPRYLIKTRGQQVTLSCSPISGHRSVSWYQQTPGQGLQFLFEYFSETQRNKGNFPGRFSGRQFSNSRSEMNVSTLELGDSALYLCASSLAGQEGAYGYTFGSGTRLTVV.

The chain links TRBV12-5 to TRBJ2-7; 8 positions match TRBD1. Germline lookup yields CDR1 LGHNT and CDR2 FRNRAP. Trimming at V came to 1 base and at J to 5 bases, leaving 1 base not matched to a gene. The CDR3 length is 13 residues. The CDR3 here is CASGLGTGNEQYF. The CDR3 DNA reads as TGTGCTAGTGGTTTGGGGACAGGGAACGAGCAGTACTTC.

This clonotype was recorded many times. The chain joins TRBV7-9 to TRBJ2-1, with D possibly called TRBD1 or TRBD2 (6 bases each). This CDR3 contains 14 residues. The germline V gene encodes CDR1 SEHNR and CDR2 FQNEAQ (reference sequence). Trimming pared 4 bases from V and 9 bases from J, leaving 16 bases between. The CDR3 region has the DNA TGTGCCAGCAGCTCGGGGGCCCAACCCGGTGAGCAGTTCTTC. Its translation is CASSSGAQPGEQFF.

This clonotype has more than one count but fewer than ten. In nucleotides, the CDR3 is TGTGCCAGCACCGGGGCTACCATCAGGGAGCAGTACTTC. Translated: CASTGATIREQYF. The chain is built from TRBV6-1 and TRBJ2-7; D tentatively fits TRBD1 or TRBD2 (5 bases each). CDR3 length: 13 amino acids. Trimming pared 7 bases from V and 7 bases from J, leaving 17 bases between. Germline CDR1 reads MNHNS; CDR2 reads SASEGT.

This clonotype was observed a handful of times. The chain carries TRBV12-3 or TRBV12-4 and TRBJ1-2; no firm D call. This CDR3 contains 13 residues. Deletions cut 7 bases from V and 3 bases from J, with 12 bases between. The CDR3 nucleotides are TGTGCCAGCATGCGCGAGGTCGACTATGGCTACACCTTC. Translation gives CASMREVDYGYTF.

To note about this clonotype: The conserved phenylalanine or tryptophan normally closing the CDR3 is absent here, so this likely arose from a read error. This chain uses TRBV7-6 with TRBJ1-6, with 7 bases matching TRBD1. V gave up 5 bases and J gave up 9 bases; unmatched junction bases: 4. Germline loops: CDR1 SGHVS, CDR2 FNYEAQ. The CDR3 is made up of 13 amino acids. The CDR3 is CASSETGVSPLHL. CDR3 nucleotides: TGTGCCAGCAGCGAAACAGGGGTTTCACCCCTCCACTTA.

The rearrangement links TRBV27 to TRBJ2-1, with D tentatively TRBD1 (6 bases). The CDR3 loop spans 17 amino acids. Trimming pared 5 bases from V and 8 bases from J, leaving 25 bases between. Germline V gene sequence: CDR1 MNHEY, CDR2 SMNVEV (reference sequence). The DNA for the CDR3 is TGTGCCAGCAGTCCCCTTACCTACAGGGAGATTGGGCATGAGCAGTTCTTC. Translation: CASSPLTYREIGHEQFF.

This clonotype was detected only once. One end of the junction does not line up with germline, which may come from a read error. This chain links TRBV5-6 with TRBJ2-1; 8 nucleotides agree with TRBD1. This CDR3 has 12 amino acids. The germline CDR1 and CDR2 sequences are SGHDT and YYEEEE. CDR3 nucleotides: TGTGTCAGCAGCGTGACAGGGGATGAGCAGTTCTTC. It translates to CVSSVTGDEQFF.

This rearrangement joins TRBV19 to TRBJ2-1; 12 nucleotides align to TRBD2. V shed 6 bases, J shed 0 bases, and the junction held 18 bases outside the gene matches. This CDR3 is 21 amino acids long. Germline V gene lookup returns CDR1 LNHDA and CDR2 SQIVND (reference sequence). The CDR3 DNA follows: TGTGCCAGTAGCATGGGTTTGTTAGGACTAGCGGGGACCAGCTCCTACAATGAGCAGTTCTTC. It encodes CASSMGLLGLAGTSSYNEQFF.

This clonotype was seen at least ten times. J is TRBJ1-2 and V is TRBV6-5, with D unresolved. The CDR3 is 16 amino acids. With 2 bases removed from V and 8 bases from J, the gap between germline ends came to 21 bases. Germline V gene data show CDR1 as MNHEY and CDR2 as SVGAGI. CDR3 in DNA: TGTGCCAGCAGTTACCATTTTATAGGTGGAAAGGACGGCTACACCTTC. It encodes CASSYHFIGGKDGYTF.

This clonotype was seen only once. The chain links TRBV2 to TRBJ1-1; no firm D call. CDR3 length: 15 residues. Germline V gene data show CDR1 as SNHLY and CDR2 as FYNNEI. Trimming removed 7 bases from V and 1 base from J, with 16 bases in between. CDR3 in DNA: TGTGCCAGCACTACCGGGCCCTGGGAGAACACTGAAGCTTTCTTT. Amino acids: CASTTGPWENTEAFF.

The chain combines TRBV12-3 or TRBV12-4 with TRBJ2-3; the D gene could be TRBD1 or TRBD2 (5 bases each). CDR3 length: 17 amino acids. V lost 8 bases and J lost 4, with 25 bases in between. In DNA, the CDR3 is TGTGCCAGCCGTTCTCTTCCGGGACCCACGAACCCAGATACGCAGTATTTT. This translates into CASRSLPGPTNPDTQYF.

V is TRBV15 and J is TRBJ2-3; tentatively, D is TRBD2 (6 bases). CDR1 is LNHNV, CDR2 YYDKDF, per germline (reference sequence). This CDR3 comprises 15 residues. The V end was cut by 1 base, the J end by 5 bases, with 13 bases between. The CDR3 sequence is CATSRGWGVGDTQYF. For the CDR3, the DNA is TGTGCCACCAGCAGAGGTTGGGGGGTTGGAGATACGCAGTATTTT.

The sample holds a few counts of this clonotype. V is TRBV6-2 or TRBV6-3 and J is TRBJ2-7; 7 positions agree with TRBD2. This CDR3 comprises 19 residues. V was clipped by 6 bases and J by 0 bases; unmatched bases: 20. The germline V gene encodes CDR1 MNHEY and CDR2 SVGEGT. The CDR3 spells CASRPGAGRTTTGSYEQYV. CDR3 sequence (DNA): TGTGCCAGCAGACCCGGAGCGGGGAGAACTACAACAGGCTCCTACGAGCAGTACGTC.

The chain joins TRBV7-6 to TRBJ2-2, with D possibly matching TRBD2 (5 bases). From germline, CDR1 is SGHVS and CDR2 FNYEAQ. V was pared by 3 bases and J by 3 bases, with 8 bases between. This CDR3 spans 14 amino acids. DNA of the CDR3: TGTGCCAGCAGCTTGAGGGAACACACCGGGGAGCTGTTTTTT. This translates into CASSLREHTGELFF.

In this sample, this clonotype turned up a few times. The chain joins TRBV5-6 to TRBJ2-7; TRBD2 matches 7 bases. Germline CDR1 and CDR2: SGHDT and YYEEEE. Unmatched junction bases numbered 9, after V lost 3 bases and J lost 0 bases. The CDR3 totals 16 residues. CDR3 in DNA: TGTGCCAGCAGCTACCAACTAGCGCTACCCTCCTACGAGCAGTACTTC. This sequence encodes CASSYQLALPSYEQYF.

This clonotype was seen many times. V usage is TRBV28 and J usage is TRBJ1-5; D is undetermined. CDR1 is MDHEN, CDR2 SYDVKM, per germline. V lost 5 bases and J lost 4, with 15 bases in between. The CDR3 consists of 15 residues. As DNA, the CDR3 is TGTGCCAGCAGTGAAAAGAGGGCTTTAAATCAGCCCCAGCATTTT. It yields the protein CASSEKRALNQPQHF. Based on the CDR3 plus reference TRBV28 and TRBJ1-5, the full variable domain is DVKVTQSSRYLVKRTGEKVFLECVQDMDHENMFWYRQDPGLGLRLIYFSYDVKMKEKGDIPEGYSVSREKKERFSLILESASTNQTSMYLCASSEKRALNQPQHFGDGTRLSIL.

This clonotype was seen a handful of times. V and J are TRBV7-3 and TRBJ1-1; TRBD1 matches 7 bases. Trimming at V came to 4 bases and at J to 0 bases, leaving 11 bases not matched to a gene. From germline, CDR1 is SGHTA and CDR2 FQGTGA. This CDR3 is 17 amino acids long. The CDR3 reads CASSYAAGGPMNTEAFF. In nucleotides, the CDR3 is TGTGCCAGCAGCTACGCCGCAGGGGGACCTATGAACACTGAAGCTTTCTTT.

This clonotype was seen a few times. The rearrangement joins TRBV6-1 to TRBJ2-1; TRBD1 matches 9 bases. The CDR3 is 15 amino acids. J lost 8 bases, V lost 0 bases, and 5 bases had no gene match. Germline V gives CDR1 MNHNS, CDR2 SASEGT. In nucleotides, the CDR3 is TGTGCCAGCAGTGAAGCCCGGGACAGGGCCTATGAGCAGTTCTTC. Protein: CASSEARDRAYEQFF.

This clonotype was found a few times. V gene TRBV10-3 combines with J gene TRBJ1-3; D remains ambiguous. The V and J ends lost 9 bases and 0 bases respectively, with 12 bases between them. Germline lookup yields CDR1 ENHRY and CDR2 SYGVKD. The length of the CDR3 is 14 residues. The CDR3 sequence: CAIRAGVSGNTIYF. CDR3 DNA: TGTGCCATTCGGGCAGGCGTCTCTGGAAACACCATATATTTT.

The chain couples TRBV6-2 or TRBV6-3 to TRBJ1-1; D remains ambiguous. The germline V gene has CDR1 MNHEY and CDR2 SVGEGT. V was cut by 7 bases and J by 6 bases, with 9 bases left in between. There are 11 residues in the CDR3. The CDR3 sequence is CASTLEPEAFF. The CDR3 DNA follows: TGTGCCAGCACCTTGGAGCCTGAAGCTTTCTTT.

This clonotype was detected a few times. The J gene is TRBJ2-1, the V gene TRBV7-9, with TRBD1 matching over 8 bases. J lost 7 bases, V lost 4 bases, and 12 bases had no gene match. Per the germline V gene, CDR1 is SEHNR and CDR2 is FQNEAQ (reference sequence). This CDR3 contains 16 residues. In nucleotides, the CDR3 is TGTGCCAGCAGCTCCGGAACAGGGGGGAGCCGTAATGAGCAGTTCTTC. This gives the protein CASSSGTGGSRNEQFF.

This clonotype was observed a handful of times. V usage is TRBV9 and J usage is TRBJ2-1; no reliable D call. Germline V CDR1 and CDR2: SGDLS, YYNGEE. Trimming left V 3 bases short and J 5 bases short, with 12 bases between. The CDR3 is 14 residues long. CDR3 DNA: TGTGCCAGCAGCGGGCCCCTGGTCAACAATGAGCAGTTCTTC. Amino acids: CASSGPLVNNEQFF.

V and J are TRBV6-1 and TRBJ2-7; 7 bases map to TRBD1. The CDR3 loop spans 15 amino acids. Germline assignment: CDR1 MNHNS and CDR2 SASEGT. The ends lost 4 bases at V and 0 bases at J; junction bases unmatched: 6. In DNA, the CDR3 is TGTGCCAGCAGTGTAGGGCAGGGGGTCTCCTACGAGCAGTACGTC. It encodes CASSVGQGVSYEQYV.